This entry lists 16 T cell receptor beta chains sequenced from one sample in a study of human T cells and chemical hapten exposure. Time point of the sample: patch test 3, about 24 weeks after DPC sensitization. The treatment is: therapeutic diphenylcyclopropenone sensitization with weekly scalp DPC. TCRdb re-analysed the RACE reads in MiXCR, keeping a single row per CDR3 protein. Among about 82,000 distinct CDR3 sequences, approximately 13% were seen once, and the ten largest hold approximately 5.2%. Source: whole blood, taken in connection with sensitization to the hapten diphenylcyclopropenone (DPC). The receptors come from a woman in her forties or fifties with alopecia areata. Some clones in this sample may be carry-over from other donors' samples.

This chain connects TRBV6-2 or TRBV6-3 to TRBJ1-5; TRBD1 agrees at 8 bases. The CDR3 has 14 residues. Losses at the gene ends were 5 bases for V and 3 bases for J; bases not matched to a gene: 3. Looked up from germline, CDR1 is MNHEY and CDR2 is SVGEGT. CDR3 nucleotides: TGTGCCAGCAGTGGACAGGGCTTCAATCAGCCCCAGCATTTT. This codes for CASSGQGFNQPQHF.

This sequence joins TRBV7-3 and TRBJ2-1; 12 bases match TRBD2. The CDR3 covers 15 residues. V dropped 4 bases and J dropped 5; count of bases not matched to a gene: 3. Germline lookup yields CDR1 SGHTA and CDR2 FQGTGA. The CDR3 protein is CASSSTSGSDNEQFF. The CDR3 DNA sequence: TGTGCCAGCAGCTCGACTAGCGGGAGCGACAATGAGCAGTTCTTC.

The chain uses TRBV10-3 and TRBJ2-3; 9 nucleotides line up with TRBD1. Trimming removed 7 bases from V and 6 bases from J; junction bases left unmatched: 2. The CDR3 runs 12 residues. Germline CDR1 reads ENHRY; CDR2 reads SYGVKD. CDR3 nucleotide sequence: TGTGCCATCACCGGGACAGGGGATACGCAGTATTTT. Translation gives CAITGTGDTQYF.

This clonotype was recorded many times. V usage is TRBV12-3 or TRBV12-4 and J usage is TRBJ1-1; maybe TRBD1 (6 bases). The V end was cut by 5 bases, the J end by 4 bases, with 14 bases between. This CDR3 is built from 14 residues. The CDR3 protein is CASSTQGSVTEAFF. The CDR3 nucleotides read TGTGCCAGCAGTACTCAGGGGTCGGTCACTGAAGCTTTCTTT.

The V gene is TRBV5-6, the J gene TRBJ2-7; D may be TRBD1 (5 bases). From germline, CDR1 is SGHDT and CDR2 YYEEEE. V lost 4 bases and J lost 1, with 18 bases in between. The CDR3 consists of 16 residues. The CDR3 region is CASSIDSFRPSYEQYF. The CDR3 nucleotides are TGTGCCAGCAGCATAGACAGTTTTCGTCCGTCCTACGAGCAGTACTTC.

This clonotype was detected only a few times. The chain carries TRBV7-2 and TRBJ2-7; no reliable D call. The CDR3 covers 14 residues. Trimming cost V 5 bases and J 2 bases, with 13 bases left between them. Germline values: CDR1 SGHTA, CDR2 FQGNSA. The CDR3 DNA sequence: TGTGCCAGCAGCCCCCGTTTTCCCCCCTACGAGCAGTACTTC. Its translation is CASSPRFPPYEQYF.

This clonotype was seen many times. The chain uses TRBV3-1 and TRBJ2-1, with D unresolved. CDR3 length: 13 amino acids. Trimming cost V 0 bases and J 8 bases, with 8 bases left between them. Germline CDR1 is LGHDT and CDR2 is YNNKEL (reference sequence). The DNA of the CDR3 is TGTGCCAGCAGCCAAGATTCTAGAGATGAGCAGTTCTTC. Its protein is CASSQDSRDEQFF.

This clonotype was observed a handful of times. V usage is TRBV3-1 and J usage is TRBJ2-7; 7 nucleotides match TRBD1. The CDR3 spans 16 residues. V lost 0 bases to trimming and J lost 0 bases; unmatched junction nucleotides: 5. Germline lookup yields CDR1 LGHDT and CDR2 YNNKEL (reference sequence). For the CDR3, the DNA is TGTGCCAGCAGCCAAGATAGGACAGGCATCTCCTACGAGCAGTACTTC. Protein: CASSQDRTGISYEQYF.

This chain uses TRBV29-1 with TRBJ2-3, with unresolved D. The germline CDR1 and CDR2 sequences are SQVTM and ANQGSEA. The germline V and J ends were trimmed by 6 bases and 6 bases, with 13 bases remaining between them. The CDR3 has 12 residues. DNA of the CDR3: TGCAGCGTCAGAGAGTCAGTGGATACGCAGTATTTT. Protein: CSVRESVDTQYF.

This chain uses TRBV29-1 with TRBJ2-5, with 10 bases identical to TRBD1. The CDR3 contains 14 residues. J gave up 0 bases and V 7 bases, and 5 bases lay outside the gene matches. Germline V gene data show CDR1 as SQVTM and CDR2 as ANQGSEA. This CDR3 is CSAPGTGDQETQYF. The CDR3 DNA reads as TGCAGCGCCCCCGGGACAGGGGACCAAGAGACCCAGTACTTC. Combining the CDR3 with reference TRBV29-1 and TRBJ2-5 gives the whole variable domain SAVISQKPSRDICQRGTSLTIQCQVDSQVTMMFWYRQQPGQSLTLIATANQGSEATYESGFVIDKFPISRPNLTFSTLTVSNMSPEDSSIYLCSAPGTGDQETQYFGPGTRLLVL.

The sample holds a few counts of this clonotype. The chain's CDR3 is CASSLFSTYNEQFF. The CDR3 bases are TGTGCCAGCAGCTTATTTTCCACCTACAATGAGCAGTTCTTC. This sequence joins TRBV7-3 and TRBJ2-1; no reliable D call. Per germline, CDR1 SGHTA and CDR2 FQGTGA. This CDR3 is built from 14 residues. V was shortened by 2 bases and J by 2 bases, with 7 bases between the two germline ends.

The chain joins TRBV18 to TRBJ1-2; D is unclear. Trimming stripped 3 bases from V and 2 bases from J, with 16 bases between. The germline gives CDR1 KGHSH, CDR2 LQKENI. The CDR3 length is 16 residues. This CDR3 reads CASSPSGSLENYGYTF. The DNA of the CDR3 is TGTGCCAGCTCACCCTCCGGGTCCCTGGAAAACTATGGCTACACCTTC.

This clonotype was observed a handful of times. This rearrangement joins TRBV5-1 to TRBJ2-7; D call uncertain. Germline-derived CDR1 and CDR2 are SGHRS and YFSETQ. The CDR3 runs to 13 residues. Trimming cost V 4 bases and J 0 bases, with 8 bases left between them. This chain's CDR3 is CASSTDFSYEQYF. CDR3 DNA: TGCGCCAGCAGCACTGACTTCTCCTACGAGCAGTACTTC.

The rearrangement joins TRBV24-1 to TRBJ2-1, with TRBD1 matching 7 bases. The CDR3 is 15 amino acids. V lost 3 bases and J lost 8; bases outside the gene matches: 9. CDR1 KGHDR and CDR2 SFDVKD come from the germline V gene. CDR3 residues: CATSDPSTGWHEQFF. CDR3 sequence (DNA): TGTGCCACCAGTGATCCGTCGACAGGGTGGCATGAGCAGTTCTTC.

In this sample, this clonotype turned up many times. CDR3 amino acids: CASSLTGGLAKNIQYF. The CDR3 DNA sequence: TGTGCCAGCAGTTTAACAGGGGGACTAGCCAAAAACATTCAGTACTTC. The chain has TRBV12-3 or TRBV12-4 and TRBJ2-4; 8 bases are a match to TRBD1. Trimming cost V 2 bases and J 0 bases; bases outside gene matches: 3. The CDR3 totals 16 residues.

The chain combines TRBV20-1 with TRBJ2-1, with D possibly TRBD2 on 7 matching bases. V was pared by 1 base and J by 6 bases, with 22 bases between. CDR1 and CDR2 (germline): DFQATT, SNEGSKA (reference sequence). CDR3 length: 17 residues. Here the CDR3 DNA reads TGCAGTGCTAGAGGTTTTAGGGGGAGCGGGACGCGCAATGAGCAGTTCTTC. Its protein product is CSARGFRGSGTRNEQFF.